Below, 8 T cell receptor beta chains from the same sample are listed, as sequenced in a study of T cell responses to AZD1222 COVID-19 vaccine. Profiling relied on immunoSEQ multiplex PCR, and the TCRdb table lists in-frame clones only, not all of them. The sample lists approximately 220,000 clones; under 95% were seen once. The source was peripheral blood, collected on day 0 of MenACWY control vaccination. Receptor source: an adult in good health.

The chain has TRBV6-5 and TRBJ2-1; TRBD2 agrees at 7 bases. Germline CDR1 is MNHEY and CDR2 is SVGAGI. This CDR3 is 13 amino acids long. The J segment lost 9 bases and the V segment lost 6 bases, leaving 8 bases of the junction unmatched. The CDR3 DNA sequence: TGTGCCAGCAGGGGACGGACTAGGACTGAGCAGTTCTTC. This encodes CASRGRTRTEQFF.

This clone was seen just once. The chain recombines TRBV24-1 with TRBJ2-3; D is ambiguous. CDR1 and CDR2 (germline): KGHDR, SFDVKD. V was trimmed by 0 bases and J by 1 base, leaving 10 bases between them. The CDR3 has 16 amino acids. The CDR3 DNA is TGTGCCACCAGTGATTTGCGTGGCCTTGGCACAGATACGCAGTATTTT. This sequence encodes CATSDLRGLGTDTQYF.

This clone has just one count. Other DNA sequences in this specimen translate into the identical CDR3. The chain employs TRBV30 and TRBJ1-1, with D unclear. The CDR3 covers 13 residues. Germline CDR1 reads GTSNPN; CDR2 reads SVGIG (reference sequence). The ends were cut back, 0 bases at V and 0 bases at J, with 5 bases in the middle. CDR3 in DNA: TGTGCCTGGAGTGTAAACCTGAACACTGAAGCTTTCTTT. It codes for CAWSVNLNTEAFF.

The chain is built from TRBV15 and TRBJ2-4, with D possibly being TRBD2 (6 bases). Germline CDR1 is LNHNV and CDR2 is YYDKDF (reference sequence). V lost 1 base and J 1 base, leaving 11 bases between the germline ends. The CDR3 contains 16 residues. CDR3 region: CATSRVRESAKNIQYF. Here the CDR3 DNA reads TGTGCCACCAGCAGAGTTCGGGAGTCGGCCAAAAACATTCAGTACTTC.

CDR3 sequence reads: CASSRQNTEAFF. CDR3 DNA: TGTGCCAGCAGCCGTCAGAACACTGAAGCTTTCTTT. This rearrangement joins TRBV7-9 to TRBJ1-1; D gene ambiguous. Trimming left V 5 bases short and J 1 base short, with 5 bases between. Per germline, CDR1 SEHNR and CDR2 FQNEAQ (reference sequence). The CDR3 covers 12 residues.

The chain employs TRBV28 and TRBJ1-2; 10 bases line up with TRBD1. V lost 10 bases, J lost 7 bases, and 15 bases stayed unmatched. Germline CDR1 reads MDHEN; CDR2 reads SYDVKM. The length of the CDR3 is 15 residues. DNA of the CDR3: TGTGCCACCGCTTTGGGGGACAGGGGAAGGGGTGGCTACACCTTC. It translates to CATALGDRGRGGYTF.

This chain uses TRBV3-1 (or the pseudogene TRBV3-2) with TRBJ2-5; 12 positions match TRBD2. The CDR3 covers 16 residues. Losses at the gene ends were 6 bases for V and 4 bases for J; bases not matched to a gene: 9. Germline V CDR1 and CDR2: LGHDT, YNNKEL (reference sequence). The CDR3 region has the DNA TGTGCCAGCAGTCCTCTAGCGGGGGGGCACGGAGAGACCCAGTACTTC. This sequence encodes CASSPLAGGHGETQYF.

This sequence joins TRBV3-1 (or the pseudogene TRBV3-2) and TRBJ2-3; TRBD2 agrees at 9 bases. J was trimmed by 3 bases and V by 4 bases; bases with no gene match: 2. The germline gives CDR1 LGHDT, CDR2 YNNKEL (reference sequence). This CDR3 is 14 amino acids long. The CDR3 region is CASSLGLATDTQYF. In DNA form, the CDR3 reads TGTGCCAGCAGCCTGGGACTAGCTACAGATACGCAGTATTTT.